This entry lists 16 T cell receptor beta chains sequenced from one sample in a study of shared clonotypes between healthy human individuals. Clones were read by immunoSEQ multiplex PCR, and TCRdb kept only the in-frame ones, dropping some. The sample yields roughly 1,500,000 clones, approximately 98.5% seen once. Sequencing was done on a sample of naive CD4+ T cells sorted from blood. Subset given: CD45RA+ positively selected. The receptors here all came from a man aged 25-40 years in good health.

This clone was picked up one time. The chain has TRBV10-2 and TRBJ1-5; 9 nucleotides line up with TRBD1. The CDR3 loop spans 19 amino acids. Per germline, CDR1 WSHSY and CDR2 SAAADI. The ends lost 0 bases at V and 0 bases at J; junction bases unmatched: 9. The chain's CDR3 is CASSESRGTGKYSNQPQHF. Written as DNA, the CDR3 is TGCGCCAGCAGTGAGTCGAGGGGGACAGGGAAGTATAGCAATCAGCCCCAGCATTTT.

The V call is TRBV7-9, the J call TRBJ1-1; D is ambiguous. V dropped 0 bases and J dropped 1 base, with 6 bases sitting between them. The CDR3 totals 14 residues. Germline V gene lookup returns CDR1 SEHNR and CDR2 FQNEAQ (reference sequence). CDR3 nucleotides: TGTGCCAGCAGCTTAGCTGGCGAGAACACTGAAGCTTTCTTT. Its protein product is CASSLAGENTEAFF.

This clone has only one observation. The genes are TRBV5-1 and TRBJ2-7, with 10 bases aligning to TRBD2. V was clipped by 3 bases and J by 5 bases; unmatched bases: 11. CDR3 length: 16 amino acids. The germline CDR1 and CDR2 sequences are SGHRS and YFSETQ. The CDR3 DNA reads as TGCGCCAGCAGCTGGACTCTAGCGGGAGAAGCCGACGAGCAGTACTTC. Encoded protein: CASSWTLAGEADEQYF. The whole variable domain, filled in from reference TRBV5-1 and TRBJ2-7, reads KAGVTQTPRYLIKTRGQQVTLSCSPISGHRSVSWYQQTPGQGLQFLFEYFSETQRNKGNFPGRFSGRQFSNSRSEMNVSTLELGDSALYLCASSWTLAGEADEQYFGPGTRLTVT.

This chain uses TRBV7-2 with TRBJ2-5; no definite D call. V was cut by 5 bases and J by 2 bases, with 15 bases left in between. CDR3 size: 15 residues. Germline CDR1 and CDR2: SGHTA and FQGNSA. In nucleotides, the CDR3 is TGTGCCAGCAGCCCATACCAGGCGGAGCAAGAGACCCAGTACTTC. Protein product: CASSPYQAEQETQYF.

This chain uses TRBV10-1 with TRBJ2-2; TRBD2 matches 10 bases. In germline, CDR1 is WNHNN, CDR2 SYGVQD (reference sequence). The ends lost 7 bases at V and 7 bases at J; junction bases unmatched: 15. There are 17 residues in the CDR3. CDR3 DNA sequence: TGCGCCAGCACCCCGGTGGTAGCGGGAGGAGGGGTCGGGGAGCTGTTTTTT. This sequence encodes CASTPVVAGGGVGELFF.

The genes are TRBV19 and TRBJ2-3; D might be TRBD2 (5 bases). V lost 3 bases and J lost 4, with 11 bases in between. The V gene's germline CDR1 is LNHDA and CDR2 SQIVND (reference sequence). This CDR3 has 14 residues. CDR3 sequence (DNA): TGTGCCAGTAGTATTATTGGGAGCCCAGATACGCAGTATTTT. The encoded protein is CASSIIGSPDTQYF.

This clone was found once. This CDR3 is CASSLSGQTLYGYTF. In DNA form, the CDR3 reads TGTGCCAGCAGCTTGTCGGGACAGACCTTATATGGCTACACCTTC. V and J are TRBV5-4 and TRBJ1-2, with TRBD1 matching over 7 bases. Per the germline V gene, CDR1 is SGHNT and CDR2 is YYREEE (reference sequence). Trimming at V came to 1 base and at J to 5 bases, leaving 8 bases not matched to a gene. The CDR3 spans 15 residues.

This chain joins TRBV5-4 and TRBJ2-2; TRBD2 is a possible D gene (6 bases). Germline loops: CDR1 SGHNT, CDR2 YYREEE (reference sequence). The V end was cut by 4 bases, the J end by 6 bases, with 16 bases between. This CDR3 has 15 amino acids. CDR3 protein: CASSNRLVGAGELFF. The CDR3 DNA is TGTGCCAGCAGCAACCGACTAGTAGGAGCCGGGGAGCTGTTTTTT.

This sequence joins TRBV7-2 and TRBJ1-5; D gene uncertain. CDR3 length: 14 residues. Germline V lookup: CDR1 SGHTA, CDR2 FQGNSA. V shed 5 bases and J shed 5 bases, with 13 bases lying between them. The CDR3: CASSLEAAYQPQHF. As DNA, the CDR3 is TGTGCCAGCAGCCTAGAAGCTGCCTATCAGCCCCAGCATTTT.

The genes are TRBV15 and TRBJ1-4; perhaps TRBD1 as D (5 bases). Germline CDR1 LNHNV, CDR2 YYDKDF (reference sequence). The CDR3 runs to 15 residues. Trimming removed 5 bases at V and 8 bases at J, with 18 bases between. CDR3 in amino acids: CATSGSRGTMEKLFF. CDR3 DNA sequence: TGTGCCACCAGCGGCTCGCGGGGGACTATGGAAAAACTGTTTTTT.

V gene TRBV4-2 combines with J gene TRBJ2-3; TRBD2 aligns across 10 bases. The CDR3 consists of 16 residues. Germline V gene sequence: CDR1 LGHNA, CDR2 YNFKEQ. The J segment lost 2 bases and the V segment lost 3 bases, leaving 5 bases of the junction unmatched. The CDR3 coding sequence is TGTGCCAGCAGCCACCCGGGACTAGCGTTCACAGATACGCAGTATTTT. Translating gives CASSHPGLAFTDTQYF.

The V and J genes are TRBV5-6 and TRBJ2-7, with D possibly being TRBD1 (6 bases). The germline V and J ends were trimmed by 4 bases and 2 bases, with 16 bases remaining between them. The length of the CDR3 is 15 residues. Germline CDR1 reads SGHDT; CDR2 reads YYEEEE. The CDR3 loop is CASSRGQLEPYEQYF. As DNA, the CDR3 is TGTGCCAGCAGCCGAGGACAGCTAGAACCCTACGAGCAGTACTTC.

This clone has a single count. The gene calls are TRBV5-1 and TRBJ1-2, with D unresolved. The CDR3 sequence is 15 residues long. V dropped 5 bases and J dropped 2 bases, with 16 bases sitting between them. Germline lookup yields CDR1 SGHRS and CDR2 YFSETQ. CDR3 bases: TGCGCCAGCAGGTCCGGCGGGATGGCCAACTATGGCTACACCTTC. It yields the protein CASRSGGMANYGYTF.

V is TRBV5-1 and J is TRBJ2-1, with 9 bases fitting TRBD2. The CDR3 spans 16 residues. Unmatched junction bases numbered 6, after V lost 1 base and J lost 4 bases. Germline-derived CDR1 and CDR2 are SGHRS and YFSETQ. For the CDR3, the DNA is TGCGCCAGCAGCTTGAAGTGGCGGGAGGGATACAATGAGCAGTTCTTC. This translates into CASSLKWREGYNEQFF.

This chain connects TRBV7-3 to TRBJ1-2, with D possibly being TRBD1 (6 bases). This CDR3 is built from 13 residues. CDR1 is SGHTA and CDR2 is FQGTGA in the germline V gene. The V and J ends lost 5 bases and 6 bases respectively, with 13 bases between them. Here the CDR3 reads CASSTTNRDGYTF. The CDR3 DNA reads TGTGCCAGCAGCACCACCAACAGGGATGGCTACACCTTC.

The chain carries TRBV4-3 and TRBJ1-1; D gene ambiguous. Between the trimmed V and J ends, which lost 0 bases and 1 base, there was a span of 6 bases. Germline CDR1 reads LGHNA; CDR2 reads YSLEER. There are 14 residues in the CDR3. The chain's CDR3 is CASSQEGANTEAFF. The CDR3, as DNA: TGCGCCAGCAGCCAAGAAGGTGCGAACACTGAAGCTTTCTTT.